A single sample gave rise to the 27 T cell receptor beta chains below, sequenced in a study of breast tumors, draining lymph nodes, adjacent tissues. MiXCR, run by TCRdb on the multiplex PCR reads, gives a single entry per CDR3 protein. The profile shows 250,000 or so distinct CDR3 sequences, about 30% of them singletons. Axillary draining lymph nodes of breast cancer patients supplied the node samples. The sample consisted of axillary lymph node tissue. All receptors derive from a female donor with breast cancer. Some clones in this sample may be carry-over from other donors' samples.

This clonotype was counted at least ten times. The CDR3 DNA reads TGTGCCAGCAGCCTGGGACTAGCCCGCGATACGCAGTATTTT. Its translation: CASSLGLARDTQYF. The V and J genes are TRBV7-9 and TRBJ2-3; 9 nucleotides match TRBD2. V lost 5 bases to trimming and J lost 6 bases; unmatched junction nucleotides: 6. Per the germline V gene, CDR1 is SEHNR and CDR2 is FQNEAQ (reference sequence). This CDR3 is built from 14 residues.

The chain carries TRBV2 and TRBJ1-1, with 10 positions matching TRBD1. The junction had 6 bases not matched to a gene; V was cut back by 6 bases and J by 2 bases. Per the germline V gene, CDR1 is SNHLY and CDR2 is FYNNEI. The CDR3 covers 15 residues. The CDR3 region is CASRDRDRGNTEAFF. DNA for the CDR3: TGTGCCAGCAGGGACAGGGACAGGGGAAACACTGAAGCTTTCTTT.

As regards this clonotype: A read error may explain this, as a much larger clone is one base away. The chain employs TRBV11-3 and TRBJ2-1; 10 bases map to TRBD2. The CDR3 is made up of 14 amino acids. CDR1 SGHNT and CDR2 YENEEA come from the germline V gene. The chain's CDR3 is CASRLLAGHNKQFF. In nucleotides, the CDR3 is TGTGCCAGCAGACTACTAGCGGGACACAATAAGCAGTTCTTC.

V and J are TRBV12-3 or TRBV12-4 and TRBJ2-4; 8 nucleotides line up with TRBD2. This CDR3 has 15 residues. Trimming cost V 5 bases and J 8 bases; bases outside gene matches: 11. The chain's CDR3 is CASSLLSGTGDIQYF. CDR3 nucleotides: TGTGCCAGCAGTCTACTTAGCGGGACGGGGGACATTCAGTACTTC.

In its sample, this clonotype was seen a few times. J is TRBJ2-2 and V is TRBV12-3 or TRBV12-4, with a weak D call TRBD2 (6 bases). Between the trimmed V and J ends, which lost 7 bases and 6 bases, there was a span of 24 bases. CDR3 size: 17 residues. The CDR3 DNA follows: TGTGCCAGCACCCCCCCCCCGGGAGTTTTATATTCCGGGGAGCTGTTTTTT. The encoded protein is CASTPPPGVLYSGELFF.

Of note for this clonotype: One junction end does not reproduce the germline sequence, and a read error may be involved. Written as DNA, the CDR3 is TGCGCCATCAGTGATAAGGGTGCGGGCAGTCAGCCCCAGCATTTT. Amino acids: CAISDKGAGSQPQHF. The chain joins TRBV10-3 to TRBJ1-5; D is undetermined. This CDR3 has 15 residues. The germline V gene encodes CDR1 ENHRY and CDR2 SYGVKD.

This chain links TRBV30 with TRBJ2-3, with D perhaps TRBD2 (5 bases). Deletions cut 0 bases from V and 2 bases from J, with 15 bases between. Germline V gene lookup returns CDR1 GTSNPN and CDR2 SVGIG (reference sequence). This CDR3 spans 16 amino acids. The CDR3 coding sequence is TGTGCCTGGAGTGTACTGCCTAGCCAAAACACAGATACGCAGTATTTT. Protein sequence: CAWSVLPSQNTDTQYF.

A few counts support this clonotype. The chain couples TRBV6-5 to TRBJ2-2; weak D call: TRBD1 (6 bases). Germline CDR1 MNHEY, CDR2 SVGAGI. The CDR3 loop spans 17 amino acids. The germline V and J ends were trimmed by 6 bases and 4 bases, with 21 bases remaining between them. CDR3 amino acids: CASSYHWTEVGTGELFF. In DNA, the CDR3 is TGTGCCAGCAGCTACCATTGGACAGAAGTGGGCACCGGGGAGCTGTTTTTT.

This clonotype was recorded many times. Written as DNA, the CDR3 is TGCGCCAGCAGGACCGGGACTAGTAGTACCAATGAGCAGTTCTTC. Encoded protein: CASRTGTSSTNEQFF. The V call is TRBV4-1, the J call TRBJ2-1; 8 nucleotides align to TRBD2. Germline V gene lookup returns CDR1 MGHRA and CDR2 YSYEKL. The ends lost 6 bases at V and 6 bases at J; junction bases unmatched: 10. The CDR3 spans 15 residues.

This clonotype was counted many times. CDR3 nucleotide sequence: TGTGCCAGCAAATCGGGAGTTGACACCGGGGAGCTGTTTTTT. The encoded protein is CASKSGVDTGELFF. The V and J genes are TRBV6-1 and TRBJ2-2; tentatively, D is TRBD2 (6 bases). V gave up 7 bases and J gave up 3 bases, with 12 bases separating them. CDR1 is MNHNS and CDR2 is SASEGT in the germline V gene. CDR3 size: 14 residues.

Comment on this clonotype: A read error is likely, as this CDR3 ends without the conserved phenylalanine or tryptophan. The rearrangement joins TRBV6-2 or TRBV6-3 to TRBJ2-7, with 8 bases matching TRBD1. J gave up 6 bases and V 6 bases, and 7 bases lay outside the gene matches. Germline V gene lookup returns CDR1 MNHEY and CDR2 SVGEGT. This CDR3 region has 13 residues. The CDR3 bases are TGTGCCAGCAGACGGGACAGGCTCTCCGAGCAGTACCTC. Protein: CASRRDRLSEQYL.

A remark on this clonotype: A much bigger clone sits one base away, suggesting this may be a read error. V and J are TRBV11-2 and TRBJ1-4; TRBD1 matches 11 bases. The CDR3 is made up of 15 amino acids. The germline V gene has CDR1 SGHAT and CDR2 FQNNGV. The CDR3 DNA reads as TGTGCCGGCAGCTTAGACGGGACAGGGGGTGAAAAACTGTTTTTT. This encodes CAGSLDGTGGEKLFF.

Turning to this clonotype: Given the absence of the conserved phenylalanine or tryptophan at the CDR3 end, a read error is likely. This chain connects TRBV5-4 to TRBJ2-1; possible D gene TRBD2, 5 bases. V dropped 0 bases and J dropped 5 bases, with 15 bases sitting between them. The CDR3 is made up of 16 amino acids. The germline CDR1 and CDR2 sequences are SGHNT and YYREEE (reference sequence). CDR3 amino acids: CASSLGNQLVNNEQFL. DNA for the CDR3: TGTGCCAGCAGCTTGGGGAACCAACTAGTAAACAATGAGCAGTTCCTC.

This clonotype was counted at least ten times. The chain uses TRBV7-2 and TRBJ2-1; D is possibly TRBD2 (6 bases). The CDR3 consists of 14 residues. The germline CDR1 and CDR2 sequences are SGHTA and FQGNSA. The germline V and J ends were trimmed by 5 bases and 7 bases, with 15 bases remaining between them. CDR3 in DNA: TGTGCCAGCAGCCCGCGGGACGTACGGAATGAGCAGTTCTTC. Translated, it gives CASSPRDVRNEQFF.

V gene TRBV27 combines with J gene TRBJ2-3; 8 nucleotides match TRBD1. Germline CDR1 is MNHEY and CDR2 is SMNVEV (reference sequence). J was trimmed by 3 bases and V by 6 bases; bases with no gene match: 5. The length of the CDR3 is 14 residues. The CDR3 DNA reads TGTGCCAGCAGCCGGACAGGGTGGACAGATACGCAGTATTTT. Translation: CASSRTGWTDTQYF.

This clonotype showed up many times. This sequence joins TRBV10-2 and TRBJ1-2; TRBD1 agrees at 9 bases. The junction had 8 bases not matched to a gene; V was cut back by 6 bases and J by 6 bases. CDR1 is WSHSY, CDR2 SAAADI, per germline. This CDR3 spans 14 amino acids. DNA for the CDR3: TGCGCCAGCAGCTCCACAGGGGGCGCCAATGGCTACACCTTC. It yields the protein CASSSTGGANGYTF.

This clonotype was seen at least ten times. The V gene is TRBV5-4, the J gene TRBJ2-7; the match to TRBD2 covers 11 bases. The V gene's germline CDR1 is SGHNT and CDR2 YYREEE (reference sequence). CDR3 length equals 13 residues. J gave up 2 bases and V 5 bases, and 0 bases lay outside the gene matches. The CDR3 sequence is CASRTSGAYEQYF. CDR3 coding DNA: TGTGCCAGCAGGACTAGCGGGGCCTACGAGCAGTACTTC.

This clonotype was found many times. CDR3 coding DNA: TGTGCCAGCAGCGCGCGCCTTCGGACAGATACGCAGTATTTT. This encodes CASSARLRTDTQYF. The chain employs TRBV11-2 and TRBJ2-3; D unclear. This CDR3 spans 14 amino acids. V lost 5 bases and J 3 bases, leaving 12 bases between the germline ends. Germline V lookup: CDR1 SGHAT, CDR2 FQNNGV.

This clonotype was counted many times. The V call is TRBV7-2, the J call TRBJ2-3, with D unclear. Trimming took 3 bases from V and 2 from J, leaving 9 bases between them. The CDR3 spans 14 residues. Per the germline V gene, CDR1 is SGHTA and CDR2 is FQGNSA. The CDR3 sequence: CASSFGGPTDTQYF. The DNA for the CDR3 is TGTGCCAGCAGCTTCGGCGGCCCCACAGATACGCAGTATTTT.

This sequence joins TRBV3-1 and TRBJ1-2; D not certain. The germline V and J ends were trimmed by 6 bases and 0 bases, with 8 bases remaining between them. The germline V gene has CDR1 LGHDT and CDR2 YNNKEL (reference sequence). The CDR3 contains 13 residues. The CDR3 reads CASRLGTNYGYTF. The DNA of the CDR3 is TGTGCCAGCAGGTTGGGCACTAACTATGGCTACACCTTC.

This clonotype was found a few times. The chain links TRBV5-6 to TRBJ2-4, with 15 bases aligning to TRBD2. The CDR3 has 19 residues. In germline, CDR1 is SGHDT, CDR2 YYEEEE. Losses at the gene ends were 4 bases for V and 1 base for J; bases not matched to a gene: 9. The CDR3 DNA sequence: TGTGCCAGCAGCCCGAGGACTAGCGGGAGGGCCACGGCCAAAAACATTCAGTACTTC. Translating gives CASSPRTSGRATAKNIQYF.

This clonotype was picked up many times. This CDR3 reads CASRDNGFDGELFF. The CDR3, as DNA: TGTGCCAGTCGAGATAATGGATTCGACGGGGAGCTGTTTTTT. The gene calls are TRBV19 and TRBJ2-2, with D unresolved. Germline V gene sequence: CDR1 LNHDA, CDR2 SQIVND (reference sequence). This CDR3 spans 14 amino acids. The germline V and J ends were trimmed by 8 bases and 7 bases, with 17 bases remaining between them.

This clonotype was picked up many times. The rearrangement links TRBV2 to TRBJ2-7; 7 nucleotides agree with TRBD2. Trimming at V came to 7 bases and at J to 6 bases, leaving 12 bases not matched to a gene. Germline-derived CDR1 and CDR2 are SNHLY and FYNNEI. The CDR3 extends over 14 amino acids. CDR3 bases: TGTGCCAGCACTGTAGTGAGACTAGCCAGCGAGCAGTACTTC. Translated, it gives CASTVVRLASEQYF.

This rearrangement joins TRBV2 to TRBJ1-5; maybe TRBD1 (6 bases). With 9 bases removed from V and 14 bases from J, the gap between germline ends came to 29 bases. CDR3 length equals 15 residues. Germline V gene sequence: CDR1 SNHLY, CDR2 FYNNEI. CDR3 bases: TGTGCCAGGACTAGGGTGGAGGGGGTCAACTCCTACGAGCATTTT. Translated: CARTRVEGVNSYEHF.

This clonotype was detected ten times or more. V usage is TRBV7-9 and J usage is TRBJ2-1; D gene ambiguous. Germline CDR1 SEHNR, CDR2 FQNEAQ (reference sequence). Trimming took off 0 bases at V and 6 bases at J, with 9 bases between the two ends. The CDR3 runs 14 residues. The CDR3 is CASSLAGWVNEQFF. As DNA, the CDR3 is TGTGCCAGCAGCTTAGCGGGGTGGGTCAATGAGCAGTTCTTC.

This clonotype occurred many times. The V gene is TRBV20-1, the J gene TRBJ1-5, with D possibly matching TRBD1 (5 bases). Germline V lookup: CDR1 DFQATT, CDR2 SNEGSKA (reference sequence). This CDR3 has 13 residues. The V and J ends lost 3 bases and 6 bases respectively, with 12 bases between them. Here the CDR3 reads CSASRRGGQPQHF. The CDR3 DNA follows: TGCAGTGCTAGTCGTAGGGGAGGTCAGCCCCAGCATTTT.

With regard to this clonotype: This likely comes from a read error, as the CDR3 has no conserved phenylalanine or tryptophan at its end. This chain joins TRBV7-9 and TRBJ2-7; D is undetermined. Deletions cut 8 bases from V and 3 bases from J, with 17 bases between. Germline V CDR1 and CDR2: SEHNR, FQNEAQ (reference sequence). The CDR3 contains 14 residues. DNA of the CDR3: TGTGCCAGCGGCCGCACAGAGCAACTCTACGAGCAGTACCTC. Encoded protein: CASGRTEQLYEQYL.